Shown below are 14 T cell receptor beta chains from a single sample sequenced in a study of cytomegalovirus exposure and HLA in healthy donors. The PCR made use of 60 Vbeta and 13 Jbeta primers. The protocol was immunoSEQ multiplex PCR, while the TCRdb copy is restricted to in-frame clones and leaves out a portion. The table includes fewer than 150,000 clones, around 77% detected once. Material for sequencing was PBMCs. The receptor set was obtained from a man younger than 40 in good health and CMV-seronegative.

The V gene is TRBV6-1, the J gene TRBJ1-2; 9 bases map to TRBD1. V shed 5 bases and J 7 bases; nucleotides not matched to a gene: 5. This CDR3 contains 13 residues. CDR1 and CDR2 (germline): MNHNS, SASEGT. This chain's CDR3 is CASSPGTGSGYTF. The CDR3 nucleotides read TGTGCCAGCAGTCCAGGGACAGGGTCTGGCTACACCTTC.

The chain joins TRBV7-9 to TRBJ1-4; D is perhaps TRBD1 (6 bases). The ends were cut back, 4 bases at V and 7 bases at J, with 16 bases in the middle. This CDR3 is built from 15 residues. Germline V CDR1 and CDR2: SEHNR, FQNEAQ (reference sequence). The CDR3 is CASSSPQGTSEKLFF. CDR3 bases: TGTGCCAGCAGCTCCCCTCAGGGGACGAGTGAAAAACTGTTTTTT. Full variable domain (outside the CDR3, taken from reference TRBV7-9 and TRBJ1-4): DTGVSQNPRHKITKRGQNVTFRCDPISEHNRLYWYRQTLGQGPEFLTYFQNEAQLEKSRLLSDRFSAERPKGSFSTLEIQRTEQGDSAMYLCASSSPQGTSEKLFFGSGTQLSVL.

V usage is TRBV9 and J usage is TRBJ2-7, with D perhaps matching TRBD1 (5 bases). V lost 0 bases, J lost 3 bases, and 13 bases lay in between. The V gene's germline CDR1 is SGDLS and CDR2 YYNGEE. CDR3 size: 15 residues. CDR3 loop: CASSVAWQGFYEQYF. DNA for the CDR3: TGTGCCAGCAGCGTAGCTTGGCAGGGTTTCTACGAGCAGTACTTC.

The chain joins TRBV11-2 to TRBJ2-5; TRBD1 agrees at 10 bases. The junction had 4 bases not matched to a gene; V was cut back by 5 bases and J by 4 bases. This CDR3 comprises 14 residues. The germline V gene has CDR1 SGHAT and CDR2 FQNNGV. For the CDR3, the DNA is TGTGCCAGCAGCCTGACAGGGGGCCCAGAGACCCAGTACTTC. Translating gives CASSLTGGPETQYF.

The chain couples TRBV5-1 to TRBJ2-1, with TRBD2 matching over 12 bases. This CDR3 comprises 16 residues. V lost 4 bases, J lost 4 bases, and 6 bases stayed unmatched. Germline assignment: CDR1 SGHRS and CDR2 YFSETQ. The CDR3 coding sequence is TGCGCCAGCAGCCCTTCTAGCGGGAGGGCTTACAATGAGCAGTTCTTC. This sequence encodes CASSPSSGRAYNEQFF. The whole variable domain, filled in from reference TRBV5-1 and TRBJ2-1, reads KAGVTQTPRYLIKTRGQQVTLSCSPISGHRSVSWYQQTPGQGLQFLFEYFSETQRNKGNFPGRFSGRQFSNSRSEMNVSTLELGDSALYLCASSPSSGRAYNEQFFGPGTRLTVL.

The chain is built from TRBV5-1 and TRBJ2-2; 7 bases agree with TRBD2. Germline V lookup: CDR1 SGHRS, CDR2 YFSETQ. V was clipped by 4 bases and J by 6 bases; unmatched bases: 9. CDR3 length equals 15 residues. The CDR3 DNA reads TGCGCCAGCAGCACTAGCGCAGAGGGATCCGGGGAGCTGTTTTTT. Translation: CASSTSAEGSGELFF. The full variable domain, rest sourced from reference TRBV5-1 and TRBJ2-2, is KAGVTQTPRYLIKTRGQQVTLSCSPISGHRSVSWYQQTPGQGLQFLFEYFSETQRNKGNFPGRFSGRQFSNSRSEMNVSTLELGDSALYLCASSTSAEGSGELFFGEGSRLTVL.

The J gene is TRBJ2-1, the V gene TRBV28, with D possibly being TRBD2 (6 bases). Germline V gene lookup returns CDR1 MDHEN and CDR2 SYDVKM. V was trimmed by 2 bases and J by 7 bases, leaving 15 bases between them. This CDR3 is built from 15 residues. This CDR3 reads CASSLGGLPVNEQFF. The DNA of the CDR3 is TGTGCCAGCAGTTTAGGGGGACTCCCGGTAAATGAGCAGTTCTTC.

This chain connects TRBV28 to TRBJ2-7; 7 bases are a match to TRBD1. Losses at the gene ends were 6 bases for V and 2 bases for J; bases not matched to a gene: 7. Germline CDR1 and CDR2: MDHEN and SYDVKM. The CDR3 consists of 14 residues. As DNA, the CDR3 is TGTGCCAGCAGCGAGACAGGGAGTGCCTACGAGCAGTACTTC. It is translated as CASSETGSAYEQYF.

This chain uses TRBV19 with TRBJ2-5; 8 positions agree with TRBD2. The trim removed 4 bases at V and 6 bases at J, leaving 7 bases unmatched. The CDR3 has 14 amino acids. Germline assignment: CDR1 LNHDA and CDR2 SQIVND (reference sequence). Written as DNA, the CDR3 is TGTGCCAGTAGTAGCGGGAGGAGCGGACAGACCCAGTACTTC. Protein sequence: CASSSGRSGQTQYF.

This chain uses TRBV11-2 with TRBJ2-1; a possible D gene is TRBD1 (5 bases). V lost 1 base to trimming and J lost 6 bases, with 19 bases between them. Per germline, CDR1 SGHAT and CDR2 FQNNGV. The CDR3 length is 17 residues. CDR3 DNA: TGTGCCAGCAGCTTAGGCTGGCAGATGGGTAGGGGCAATGAGCAGTTCTTC. This translates into CASSLGWQMGRGNEQFF.

This clone was observed once. The chain couples TRBV10-3 to TRBJ1-1; D is ambiguous. CDR1 and CDR2 from the germline V gene are ENHRY and SYGVKD. CDR3 length: 12 residues. Trimming took off 2 bases at V and 3 bases at J, with 4 bases between the two ends. CDR3 in amino acids: CAISERDTEAFF. The CDR3 nucleotides read TGTGCCATCAGTGAGCGTGACACTGAAGCTTTCTTT.

The V call is TRBV30, the J call TRBJ2-7; 10 bases match TRBD2. Per germline, CDR1 GTSNPN and CDR2 SVGIG (reference sequence). Trimming took 5 bases from V and 8 from J; bases not matched to a gene: 9. This CDR3 has 13 amino acids. As DNA, the CDR3 is TGTGCCTGGGGGACTAGCGATCCTTCGCAGCAGTACTTC. This gives the protein CAWGTSDPSQQYF.

The genes are TRBV27 and TRBJ2-7; 7 nucleotides match TRBD2. The J segment lost 5 bases and the V segment lost 4 bases, leaving 8 bases of the junction unmatched. Germline V CDR1 and CDR2: MNHEY, SMNVEV (reference sequence). This CDR3 spans 14 amino acids. CDR3 amino acids: CASSSSSGNHEQYF. Here the CDR3 DNA reads TGTGCCAGCAGTTCCTCCAGCGGGAACCACGAGCAGTACTTC.

V is TRBV2 and J is TRBJ2-1; 11 bases map to TRBD2. This CDR3 spans 16 amino acids. The germline V gene has CDR1 SNHLY and CDR2 FYNNEI. V trimming: 8 bases; J trimming: 0 bases; junction bases outside the gene matches: 6. DNA for the CDR3: TGTGCCAGCCAGGGAACTAGCGGGAGCTCCTACAATGAGCAGTTCTTC. Translated, it gives CASQGTSGSSYNEQFF.